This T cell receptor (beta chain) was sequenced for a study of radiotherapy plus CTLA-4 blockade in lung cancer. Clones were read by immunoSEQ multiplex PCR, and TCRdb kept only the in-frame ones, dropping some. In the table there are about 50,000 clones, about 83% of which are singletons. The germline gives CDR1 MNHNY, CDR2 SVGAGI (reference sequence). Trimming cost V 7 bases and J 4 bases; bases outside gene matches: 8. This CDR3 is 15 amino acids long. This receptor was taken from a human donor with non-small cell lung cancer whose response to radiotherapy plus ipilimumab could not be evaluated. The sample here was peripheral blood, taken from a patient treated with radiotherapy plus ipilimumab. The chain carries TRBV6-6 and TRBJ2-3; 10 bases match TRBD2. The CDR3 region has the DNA TGTGCCAGCACCGCCCTAGCGGGAGCCGCAGATACGCAGTATTTT. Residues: CASTALAGAADTQYF.